The entry below describes one T cell receptor (beta chain). Antigen specificity is unknown. This record comes from a study of blood T cells in healthy people across ages. Regarding the study as a whole: Age advanced and TCR beta diversity per million T cells fell, roughly linearly.

Per germline, CDR1 ENHRY and CDR2 SYGVKD. Trimming stripped 5 bases from V and 7 bases from J, with 17 bases between. The CDR3 consists of 14 residues. It was with a sample-barcoded 5' primer and a J-beta primer mix that a second PCR of roughly 6 to 12 cycles was run. TCRdb reprocessed the 5' RACE reads via MiXCR and lists one record per CDR3 protein. The table lists around 650,000 distinct CDR3 sequences, roughly 41% of them singletons. The sequenced sample was blood. This clonotype originated in an older man in good health. The chain uses TRBV10-3 and TRBJ1-2; no firm D call. CDR3 bases: TGTGCCATCAGTAACCCTCAAGGGCACTGTGGCTACACCTTC. It encodes CAISNPQGHCGYTF.